The 13 T cell receptor beta chains presented below share a single source sample, sequenced in a study of T cells in Graves' hyperthyroidism and ophthalmopathy. What was amplified from RNA transcripts were TCR beta CDR3 regions. The primer set for the first-round RT-PCR of the TCR CDR3 was HTBI. From the multiplex PCR reads, TCRdb called clonotypes with MiXCR, one entry per CDR3 protein. This table holds fewer than 700,000 distinct CDR3 sequences, 15% to 20% found once. The sample was blood. Receptor source: a woman in her 30s with Graves' hyperthyroidism.

The table lists this clonotype with a few counts. A much larger clone sits a single nucleotide away, making a read error possible. The V and J genes are TRBV12-3 or TRBV12-4 and TRBJ1-5, with a possible D match to TRBD1 (5 bases). V lost 8 bases and J 6 bases, leaving 20 bases between the germline ends. This CDR3 region has 15 residues. The CDR3 sequence: CASGPSGGTIQPQHF. CDR3 DNA: TGTGCCAGCGGCCCCTCCGGGGGGACTATTCAGCCCCAGCATTTT.

In this sample, this clonotype turned up many times. V gene TRBV12-3 or TRBV12-4 combines with J gene TRBJ2-5; D is possibly TRBD1 (6 bases). With 3 bases removed from V and 1 base from J, the gap between germline ends came to 24 bases. The CDR3 sequence is 19 residues long. The CDR3 loop is CASSFRPWGQRNRQETQYF. CDR3 coding DNA: TGTGCCAGCAGTTTTCGGCCGTGGGGACAACGGAATCGCCAAGAGACCCAGTACTTC.

This clonotype was seen a handful of times. This chain uses TRBV10-3 with TRBJ1-1, with TRBD1 identical over 11 bases. Germline lookup yields CDR1 ENHRY and CDR2 SYGVKD. The CDR3 is made up of 13 amino acids. The V gene end was trimmed by 8 bases and the J gene end by 1 base; junction bases not matched to a gene: 0. The CDR3, as DNA: TGTGCCATCGGACAGGGGGCGAACACTGAAGCTTTCTTT. It specifies CAIGQGANTEAFF.

This clonotype was observed a few times. This chain connects TRBV20-1 to TRBJ1-1; D may be TRBD1 (5 bases). CDR1 DFQATT and CDR2 SNEGSKA come from the germline V gene (reference sequence). There are 15 residues in the CDR3. V shed 1 base and J shed 2 bases, with 14 bases lying between them. The CDR3 loop reads CSARGVRDPNTEAFF. As DNA, the CDR3 is TGCAGTGCTAGAGGAGTCAGGGATCCTAACACTGAAGCTTTCTTT.

This clonotype was detected ten times or more. This chain joins TRBV5-1 and TRBJ2-1; the D gene could be TRBD1 or TRBD2 (6 bases each). Germline CDR1 SGHRS, CDR2 YFSETQ. V was shortened by 0 bases and J by 8 bases, with 15 bases between the two germline ends. CDR3 length: 15 amino acids. CDR3 sequence reads: CASSLDPGAHYEQFF. The CDR3 DNA reads as TGCGCCAGCAGCTTGGACCCGGGGGCGCATTATGAGCAGTTCTTC.

This clonotype has a handful of counts. This sequence joins TRBV20-1 and TRBJ2-1; 8 positions match TRBD2. Unmatched junction bases numbered 14, after V lost 6 bases and J lost 4 bases. The CDR3 is 16 amino acids. Germline lookup yields CDR1 DFQATT and CDR2 SNEGSKA (reference sequence). The CDR3 loop reads CSAGPRSGGGYNEQFF. The CDR3 nucleotides read TGCAGTGCGGGACCCCGAAGCGGGGGAGGGTACAATGAGCAGTTCTTC.

This clonotype was observed a handful of times. This rearrangement joins TRBV5-6 to TRBJ1-1, with D unclear. CDR3 size: 14 residues. V gave up 4 bases and J gave up 5 bases, with 15 bases separating them. Per the germline V gene, CDR1 is SGHDT and CDR2 is YYEEEE. CDR3 protein: CASSLLRERTEAFF. DNA for the CDR3: TGTGCCAGCAGCCTCCTAAGGGAGAGGACTGAAGCTTTCTTT. Looking up the rest from reference TRBV5-6 and TRBJ1-1 gives the full variable domain: DAGVTQSPTHLIKTRGQQVTLRCSPKSGHDTVSWYQQALGQGPQFIFQYYEEEERQRGNFPDRFSGHQFPNYSSELNVNALLLGDSALYLCASSLLRERTEAFFGQGTRLTVV.

The sample holds a few counts of this clonotype. The chain recombines TRBV9 with TRBJ2-1, with 11 bases matching TRBD1. The germline V gene has CDR1 SGDLS and CDR2 YYNGEE. J gave up 6 bases and V 0 bases, and 5 bases lay outside the gene matches. The CDR3 is 16 residues long. The CDR3 DNA reads TGTGCCAGCAGCGTAGACCATGGGACAGGGGGCAATGAGCAGTTCTTC. Translated: CASSVDHGTGGNEQFF.

This clonotype has at least ten counts. The chain uses TRBV5-6 and TRBJ2-7; D is possibly TRBD1 (5 bases). V lost 0 bases to trimming and J lost 0 bases, with 10 bases between them. The CDR3 is made up of 15 amino acids. CDR1 SGHDT and CDR2 YYEEEE come from the germline V gene. The CDR3 sequence is CASSLGDSGSYEQYF. CDR3 nucleotides: TGTGCCAGCAGCTTGGGCGACAGTGGCTCCTACGAGCAGTACTTC.

This clonotype has ten or more counts. The rearrangement joins TRBV15 to TRBJ2-7; 8 bases are shared with TRBD1. J lost 3 bases, V lost 1 base, and 8 bases had no gene match. The CDR3 length is 16 residues. Per germline, CDR1 LNHNV and CDR2 YYDKDF (reference sequence). Written as DNA, the CDR3 is TGTGCCACCAGCAGAGTTGGGACAGGCCGACGCTACGAGCAGTACTTC. Amino acids: CATSRVGTGRRYEQYF.

As concerns this clonotype: A much bigger clone sits one base away, suggesting this may be a read error. CDR3 residues: CAISGGTGGDEQFF. CDR3 nucleotides: TGTGCCATCAGTGGGGGGACAGGGGGGGACGAGCAGTTCTTC. This chain joins TRBV10-3 and TRBJ2-1; 11 bases map to TRBD1. V was pared by 4 bases and J by 10 bases, with 6 bases of the junction left unmatched. The CDR3 loop spans 14 amino acids. Germline V gene sequence: CDR1 ENHRY, CDR2 SYGVKD.

This clonotype was detected a few times. This chain links TRBV3-1 with TRBJ1-2; the D is unclear. Trimming removed 0 bases at V and 2 bases at J, with 13 bases between. This CDR3 is 16 amino acids long. Germline loops: CDR1 LGHDT, CDR2 YNNKEL (reference sequence). This CDR3 is CASSQDEGSLNYGYTF. CDR3 DNA: TGTGCCAGCAGCCAAGATGAGGGATCGCTAAACTATGGCTACACCTTC.

The chain is built from TRBV4-1 and TRBJ2-1, with D unresolved. Between the trimmed V and J ends, which lost 0 bases and 6 bases, there was a span of 9 bases. Per germline, CDR1 MGHRA and CDR2 YSYEKL. The CDR3 extends over 14 amino acids. CDR3 sequence: CASSQDRTANEQFF. In DNA, the CDR3 is TGCGCCAGCAGCCAAGATCGCACTGCCAATGAGCAGTTCTTC.